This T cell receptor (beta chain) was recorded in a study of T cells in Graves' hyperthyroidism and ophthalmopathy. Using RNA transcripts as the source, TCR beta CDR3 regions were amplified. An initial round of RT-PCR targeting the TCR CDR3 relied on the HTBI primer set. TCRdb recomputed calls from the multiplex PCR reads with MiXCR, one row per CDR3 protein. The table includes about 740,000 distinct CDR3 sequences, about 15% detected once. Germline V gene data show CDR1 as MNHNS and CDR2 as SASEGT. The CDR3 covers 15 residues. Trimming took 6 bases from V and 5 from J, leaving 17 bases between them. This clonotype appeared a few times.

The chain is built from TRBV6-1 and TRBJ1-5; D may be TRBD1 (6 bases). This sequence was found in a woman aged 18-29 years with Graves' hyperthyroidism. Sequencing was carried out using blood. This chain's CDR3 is CASRQDSFGDQPQHF. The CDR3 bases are TGTGCCAGCAGACAGGACAGCTTCGGGGATCAGCCCCAGCATTTT.